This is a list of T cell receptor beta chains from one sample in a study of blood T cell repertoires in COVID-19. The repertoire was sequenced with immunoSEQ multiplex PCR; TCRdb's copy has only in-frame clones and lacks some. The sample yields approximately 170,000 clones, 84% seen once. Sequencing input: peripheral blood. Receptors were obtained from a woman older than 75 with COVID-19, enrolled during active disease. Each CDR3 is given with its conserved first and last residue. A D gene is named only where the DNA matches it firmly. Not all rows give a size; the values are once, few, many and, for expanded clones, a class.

DNA: TGTGCCAGCAGTTTGGGCAGGGAAGACGAGCAGTACTTC
CDR3: CASSLGREDEQYF
V: TRBV27
size: NA
J: TRBJ2-7
D: NA

DNA: TGCGCCAGCAGGTCACTAGCGGGAGCCCTCGAGCAGTACTTC
CDR3: CASRSLAGALEQYF
V: TRBV5-1
size: few
J: TRBJ2-7
D: TRBD2

DNA: TGTGCCAGCCGACTTGCAGGGGGCCTTAGGTCCTACGAGCAGTACTTC
CDR3: CASRLAGGLRSYEQYF
V: TRBV2
size: NA
J: TRBJ2-7
D: TRBD1

DNA: TGTGCCAGCAGTCCCGGACTAGTAGAAGCGTACGAGCAGTACTTC
CDR3: CASSPGLVEAYEQYF
V: TRBV5-4
size: NA
J: TRBJ2-7
D: TRBD2

DNA: TGTGCCAGCAGTTTTAGACTAGCCGACGAGCAGTACTTC
CDR3: CASSFRLADEQYF
V: TRBV12-3/TRBV12-4
size: few
J: TRBJ2-7
D: TRBD2

DNA: TGTGCCATCATGGAGCGGGAGATAGCCGGGGAGCTGTTTTTT
CDR3: CAIMEREIAGELFF
V: TRBV10-3
size: NA
J: TRBJ2-2
D: TRBD2

DNA: TGTGCCAGCAGCACGCGGTGGCAGCTCCAAGAGACCCAGTACTTC
CDR3: CASSTRWQLQETQYF
V: TRBV27
size: NA
J: TRBJ2-5
D: NA

DNA: TGTGCCAGCTCACCCCAGCGACGGTACCAAGAGACCCAGTACTTC
CDR3: CASSPQRRYQETQYF
V: TRBV18
size: once
J: TRBJ2-5
D: NA

DNA: TGTGCCAGCAGTATGACCCGACTGAACAATGAGCAGTTCTTC
CDR3: CASSMTRLNNEQFF
V: TRBV27
size: NA
J: TRBJ2-1
D: NA

DNA: TGCGCCAGCAGCCGGGGGGTAGCGGCCTCCCAAGAGACCCAGTACTTC
CDR3: CASSRGVAASQETQYF
V: TRBV5-1
size: NA
J: TRBJ2-5
D: TRBD2

DNA: TGTGCCAGCAGCAGAACAGGGGGCTCTAACTATGGCTACACCTTC
CDR3: CASSRTGGSNYGYTF
V: TRBV5-5
size: NA
J: TRBJ1-2
D: TRBD1

DNA: TGCGCCAGCAGTGAGTCTCCGGGACTAGCGGGCACAGATACGCAGTATTTT
CDR3: CASSESPGLAGTDTQYF
V: TRBV10-1
size: NA
J: TRBJ2-3
D: TRBD2

DNA: TGCAGCGTTCAATTTCGGGACAGACTCTACGAGCAGTACTTC
CDR3: CSVQFRDRLYEQYF
V: TRBV29-1
size: once
J: TRBJ2-7
D: TRBD1

DNA: TGTGCCACCAGACCTACCGGGACAGGGAGCAATCAGCCCCAGCATTTT
CDR3: CATRPTGTGSNQPQHF
V: TRBV10-3
size: NA
J: TRBJ1-5
D: TRBD1

DNA: TGTGCCAGCAGTTCCCGGGACAGACTCTATGGCTACACCTTC
CDR3: CASSSRDRLYGYTF
V: TRBV6-5
size: NA
J: TRBJ1-2
D: TRBD1

DNA: TGTGCCAGCTTGGCGTGGCCTAGCGGCACAGATACGCAGTATTTT
CDR3: CASLAWPSGTDTQYF
V: TRBV18
size: NA
J: TRBJ2-3
D: NA

DNA: TGTGCCAGCAGTTACGTCGTGAGCCCGAACACTGAAGCTTTCTTT
CDR3: CASSYVVSPNTEAFF
V: TRBV6-6
size: once
J: TRBJ1-1
D: NA

DNA: TGTGCCAGCAGCTTAGCGGGGGACATCTACGAGCAGTACTTC
CDR3: CASSLAGDIYEQYF
V: TRBV7-8
size: NA
J: TRBJ2-7
D: NA

DNA: TGTGCCAGCACCGGGGACAGGGGCGACACTGAAGCTTTCTTT
CDR3: CASTGDRGDTEAFF
V: TRBV7-2
size: once
J: TRBJ1-1
D: TRBD1

DNA: TGTGCCAGCCGGGACAGGCCAGGCTCCTACGAGCAGTACTTC
CDR3: CASRDRPGSYEQYF
V: TRBV3-1/TRBV3-2
size: NA
J: TRBJ2-7
D: TRBD1

DNA: TGTGCCAGCAGCCCCCCCCCGAGGCGGGGGGGGGAAGATACGCAGTATTTT
CDR3: CASSPPPRRGGEDTQYF
V: TRBV27
size: NA
J: TRBJ2-3
D: TRBD2

DNA: TGTGCCAGCAGTGAACACAGGGGGTTTTCACCCCTCCACTTT
CDR3: CASSEHRGFSPLHF
V: TRBV2
size: NA
J: TRBJ1-6
D: TRBD1

DNA: TGTGCCACCAGCAGAGATGCAGTCTCCTACGAGCAGTACTTC
CDR3: CATSRDAVSYEQYF
V: TRBV15
size: NA
J: TRBJ2-7
D: NA

DNA: TGCGCCAGCAGCCCCGCGGGCCCCGCGAGTGGGAAACTGTTTTTT
CDR3: CASSPAGPASGKLFF
V: TRBV5-1
size: NA
J: TRBJ1-4
D: NA

DNA: TGCGCCAGCAGCAATGGACTCCCAGGGGCAGATACGCAGTATTTT
CDR3: CASSNGLPGADTQYF
V: TRBV5-1
size: NA
J: TRBJ2-3
D: NA

DNA: TGTGCCAGCAGTTCGACAGGTCTTAATGAAAAACTGTTTTTT
CDR3: CASSSTGLNEKLFF
V: TRBV6-6
size: NA
J: TRBJ1-4
D: NA

DNA: TGTGCCAGCAGCTTAAGTCTAGCGGGGAACCAAGAGACCCAGTACTTC
CDR3: CASSLSLAGNQETQYF
V: TRBV7-8
size: NA
J: TRBJ2-5
D: TRBD2

DNA: TGTGCCAGCAGTTCGACAGGGAACACCGGGGAGCTGTTTTTT
CDR3: CASSSTGNTGELFF
V: TRBV27
size: few
J: TRBJ2-2
D: NA

DNA: TGTGCCAGCTCACCACCGGGGACTTGGGGCTATGGCTACACCTTC
CDR3: CASSPPGTWGYGYTF
V: TRBV18
size: NA
J: TRBJ1-2
D: NA

DNA: TGTGCCAGCTCATCAGTTTCCGGGACAGGGGGCGAGCAGTACTTC
CDR3: CASSSVSGTGGEQYF
V: TRBV18
size: NA
J: TRBJ2-7
D: TRBD1

DNA: TGTGCCACCGGTCGGACTGAGGACTATGGCTACACCTTC
CDR3: CATGRTEDYGYTF
V: TRBV9
size: NA
J: TRBJ1-2
D: NA

DNA: TGTGCCAGCAGTTTACACAGGGGGCTCGACACCGGGGAGCTGTTTTTT
CDR3: CASSLHRGLDTGELFF
V: TRBV27
size: NA
J: TRBJ2-2
D: TRBD1

DNA: TGCGCCAGCAGCCTACAGGGGAAGGGTGATAATTCACCCCTCCACTTT
CDR3: CASSLQGKGDNSPLHF
V: TRBV5-1
size: NA
J: TRBJ1-6
D: TRBD1

DNA: TGTGCCAGCGGCCAGGACGAGCAGTACTTC
CDR3: CASGQDEQYF
V: TRBV5-5
size: NA
J: TRBJ2-7
D: NA

DNA: TGTGCCAGCTCACCACTAGCGGGGAACACCGGGGAGCTGTTTTTT
CDR3: CASSPLAGNTGELFF
V: TRBV18
size: NA
J: TRBJ2-2
D: TRBD2

DNA: TGTGCCAGCAGCTTGGTAGTCTTAAGCACAGATACGCAGTATTTT
CDR3: CASSLVVLSTDTQYF
V: TRBV5-5
size: NA
J: TRBJ2-3
D: NA

DNA: TGTGCCACCAGCAGAGATCGCGCACCACAAGAGACCCAGTACTTC
CDR3: CATSRDRAPQETQYF
V: TRBV15
size: NA
J: TRBJ2-5
D: NA

DNA: TGCGCCAGCAGCCCCCTTGGGGGGTACGACGAGCAGTACTTC
CDR3: CASSPLGGYDEQYF
V: TRBV5-1
size: NA
J: TRBJ2-7
D: NA

DNA: TGTGCCTGGAGTCGGGGACAGGGGATTACTGAAGCTTTCTTT
CDR3: CAWSRGQGITEAFF
V: TRBV30
size: NA
J: TRBJ1-1
D: TRBD1

DNA: TGTGCCAGAAGCCCTTTAGGGAGGGAGGTTTACGAGCAGTACTTC
CDR3: CARSPLGREVYEQYF
V: TRBV5-3
size: NA
J: TRBJ2-7
D: TRBD2